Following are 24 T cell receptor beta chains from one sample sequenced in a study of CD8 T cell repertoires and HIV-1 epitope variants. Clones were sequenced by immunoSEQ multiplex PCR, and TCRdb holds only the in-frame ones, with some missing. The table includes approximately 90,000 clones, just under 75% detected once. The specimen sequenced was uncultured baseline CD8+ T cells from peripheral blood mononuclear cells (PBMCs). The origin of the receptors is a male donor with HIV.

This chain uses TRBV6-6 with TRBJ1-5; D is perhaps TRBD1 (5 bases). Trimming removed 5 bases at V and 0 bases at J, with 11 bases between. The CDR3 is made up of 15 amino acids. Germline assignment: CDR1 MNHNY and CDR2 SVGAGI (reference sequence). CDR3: CASSPTETSNQPQHF. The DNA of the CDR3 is TGTGCCAGCAGTCCGACAGAGACTAGCAATCAGCCCCAGCATTTT.

The CDR3 DNA reads TGTGCCAGCAGCCAAGGGGATAACGGCCTCTACGAGCAGTACTTC. Protein: CASSQGDNGLYEQYF. V and J are TRBV4-2 and TRBJ2-7; no clear D gene. Trimming stripped 1 base from V and 3 bases from J, with 13 bases between. Germline CDR1 and CDR2: LGHNA and YNFKEQ. The CDR3 is 15 amino acids.

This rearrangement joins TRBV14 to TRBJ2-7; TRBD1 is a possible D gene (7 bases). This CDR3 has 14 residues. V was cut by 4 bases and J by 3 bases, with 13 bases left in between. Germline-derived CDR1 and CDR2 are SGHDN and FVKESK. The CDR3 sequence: CASSRNRGGYEQYF. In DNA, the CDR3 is TGTGCCAGCAGCCGCAACAGGGGAGGCTACGAGCAGTACTTC.

As DNA, the CDR3 is TGTGCCAGCAGTTACTCAGGGGGAGACACTGAAGCTTTCTTT. It specifies CASSYSGGDTEAFF. This chain uses TRBV6-6 with TRBJ1-1; weak D call: TRBD1 (6 bases). V was clipped by 0 bases and J by 3 bases, with 8 bases between them. The CDR3 spans 14 residues. Germline loops: CDR1 MNHNY, CDR2 SVGAGI (reference sequence).

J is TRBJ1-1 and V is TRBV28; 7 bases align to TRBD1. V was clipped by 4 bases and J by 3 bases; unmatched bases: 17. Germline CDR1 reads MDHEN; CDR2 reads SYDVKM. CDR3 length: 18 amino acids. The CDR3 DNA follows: TGTGCCAGCAGTTCCGCCAAACAGGGGTTTGGATACCACACTGAAGCTTTCTTT. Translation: CASSSAKQGFGYHTEAFF. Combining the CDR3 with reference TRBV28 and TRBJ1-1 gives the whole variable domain DVKVTQSSRYLVKRTGEKVFLECVQDMDHENMFWYRQDPGLGLRLIYFSYDVKMKEKGDIPEGYSVSREKKERFSLILESASTNQTSMYLCASSSAKQGFGYHTEAFFGQGTRLTVV.

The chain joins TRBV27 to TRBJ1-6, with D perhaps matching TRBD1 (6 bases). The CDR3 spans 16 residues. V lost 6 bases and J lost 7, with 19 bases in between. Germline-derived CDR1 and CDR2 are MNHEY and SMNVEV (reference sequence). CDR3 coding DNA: TGTGCCAGCAGCCTACAGGGAGGCCTCTGGAATTCACCCCTCCACTTT. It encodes CASSLQGGLWNSPLHF.

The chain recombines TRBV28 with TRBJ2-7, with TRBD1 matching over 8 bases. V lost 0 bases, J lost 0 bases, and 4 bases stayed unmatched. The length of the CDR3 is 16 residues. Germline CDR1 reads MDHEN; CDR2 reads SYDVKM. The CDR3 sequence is CASSLWGTGSSYEQYF. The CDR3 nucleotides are TGTGCCAGCAGTTTATGGGGGACAGGAAGCTCCTACGAGCAGTACTTC.

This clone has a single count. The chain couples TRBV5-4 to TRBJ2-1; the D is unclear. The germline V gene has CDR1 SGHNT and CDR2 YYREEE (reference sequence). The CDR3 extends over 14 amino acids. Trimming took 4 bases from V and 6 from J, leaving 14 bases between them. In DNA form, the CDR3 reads TGTGCCAGCAGCCATCCGCGGATCCCCAATGAGCAGTTCTTC. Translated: CASSHPRIPNEQFF.

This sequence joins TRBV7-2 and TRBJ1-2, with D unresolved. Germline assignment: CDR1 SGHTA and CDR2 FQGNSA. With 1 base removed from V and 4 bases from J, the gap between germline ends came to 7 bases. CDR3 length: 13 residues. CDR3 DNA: TGTGCCAGCAGCTTAGAAAGGAGCTATGGCTACACCTTC. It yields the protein CASSLERSYGYTF.

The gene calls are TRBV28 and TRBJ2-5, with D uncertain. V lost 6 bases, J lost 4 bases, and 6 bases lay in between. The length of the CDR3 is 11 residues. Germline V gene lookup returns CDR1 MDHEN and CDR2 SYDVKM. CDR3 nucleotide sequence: TGTGCCAGCAGCCGATTAGAGACCCAGTACTTC. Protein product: CASSRLETQYF.

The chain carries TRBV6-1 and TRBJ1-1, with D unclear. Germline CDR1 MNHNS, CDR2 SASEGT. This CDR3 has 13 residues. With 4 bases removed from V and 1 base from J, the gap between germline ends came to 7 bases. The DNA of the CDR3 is TGTGCCAGCAGTGGACCAGGGAACACTGAAGCTTTCTTT. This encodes CASSGPGNTEAFF.

CDR3 residues: CASSIAQGYNEQFF. As DNA, the CDR3 is TGTGCCAGTAGTATAGCCCAGGGCTACAATGAGCAGTTCTTC. The genes are TRBV19 and TRBJ2-1; TRBD1 might be the D (5 bases). Germline V lookup: CDR1 LNHDA, CDR2 SQIVND (reference sequence). Trimming pared 1 base from V and 3 bases from J, leaving 7 bases between. CDR3 length: 14 residues.

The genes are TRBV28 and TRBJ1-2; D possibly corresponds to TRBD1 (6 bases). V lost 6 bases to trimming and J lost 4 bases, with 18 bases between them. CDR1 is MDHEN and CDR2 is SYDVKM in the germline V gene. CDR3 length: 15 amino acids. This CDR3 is CASRNTKGVSYGYTF. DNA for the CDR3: TGTGCCAGCAGAAATACAAAGGGGGTTAGCTATGGCTACACCTTC.

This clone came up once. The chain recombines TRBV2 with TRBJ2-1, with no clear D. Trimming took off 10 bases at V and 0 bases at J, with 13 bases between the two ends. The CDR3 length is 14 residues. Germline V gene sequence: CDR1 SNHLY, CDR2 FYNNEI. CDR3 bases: TGTGCCATCGAGACGGTCAGCTCCTACAATGAGCAGTTCTTC. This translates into CAIETVSSYNEQFF.

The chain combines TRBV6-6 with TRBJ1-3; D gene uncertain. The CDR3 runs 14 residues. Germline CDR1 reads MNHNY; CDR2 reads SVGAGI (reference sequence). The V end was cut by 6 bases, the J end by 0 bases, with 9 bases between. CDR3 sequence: CASRGPGSGNTIYF. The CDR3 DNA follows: TGTGCCAGCAGGGGCCCGGGCTCTGGAAACACCATATATTTT.

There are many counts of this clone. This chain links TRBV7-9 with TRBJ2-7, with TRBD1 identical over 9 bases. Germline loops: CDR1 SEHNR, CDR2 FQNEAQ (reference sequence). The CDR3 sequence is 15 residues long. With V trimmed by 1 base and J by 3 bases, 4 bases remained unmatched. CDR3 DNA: TGTGCCAGCAGCTTAGTCCCGGACAGGGGCTACGAGCAGTACTTC. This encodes CASSLVPDRGYEQYF.

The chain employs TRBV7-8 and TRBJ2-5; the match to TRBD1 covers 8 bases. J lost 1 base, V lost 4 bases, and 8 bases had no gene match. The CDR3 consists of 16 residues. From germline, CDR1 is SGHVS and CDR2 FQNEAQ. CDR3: CASSSLLGQGQETQYF. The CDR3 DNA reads TGTGCCAGCAGCTCCCTTCTAGGACAGGGCCAAGAGACCCAGTACTTC.

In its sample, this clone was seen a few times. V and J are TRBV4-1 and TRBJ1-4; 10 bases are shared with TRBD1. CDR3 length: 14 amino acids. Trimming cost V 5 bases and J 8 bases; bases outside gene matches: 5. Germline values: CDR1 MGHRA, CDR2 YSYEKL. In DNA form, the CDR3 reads TGCGCCAGCAGCTACCGGGACAGGGGAGAAAAACTGTTTTTT. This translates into CASSYRDRGEKLFF.

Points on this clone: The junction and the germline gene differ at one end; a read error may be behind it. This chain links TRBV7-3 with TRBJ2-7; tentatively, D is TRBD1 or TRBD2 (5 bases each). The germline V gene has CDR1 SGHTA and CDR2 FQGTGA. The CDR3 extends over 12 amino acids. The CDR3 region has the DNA TGCCGGACCCCGGGACGGTTATACGAGCAGTACTTC. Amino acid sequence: CRTPGRLYEQYF.

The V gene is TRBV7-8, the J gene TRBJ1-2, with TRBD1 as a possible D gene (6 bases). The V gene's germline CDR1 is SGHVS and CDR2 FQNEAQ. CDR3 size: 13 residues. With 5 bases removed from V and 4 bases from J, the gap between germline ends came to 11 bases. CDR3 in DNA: TGTGCCAGCAGCACCGGACAGAGCTATGGCTACACCTTC. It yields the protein CASSTGQSYGYTF. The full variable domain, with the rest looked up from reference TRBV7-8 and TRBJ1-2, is GAGVSQSPRYKVAKRGQDVALRCDPISGHVSLFWYQQALGQGPEFLTYFQNEAQLDKSGLPSDRFFAERPEGSVSTLKIQRTQQEDSAVYLCASSTGQSYGYTFGSGTRLTVV.

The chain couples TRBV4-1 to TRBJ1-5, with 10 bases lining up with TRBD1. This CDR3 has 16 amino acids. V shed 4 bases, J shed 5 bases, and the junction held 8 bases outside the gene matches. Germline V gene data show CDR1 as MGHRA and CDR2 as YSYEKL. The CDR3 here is CASSRIGTGVDQPQHF. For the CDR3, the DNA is TGCGCCAGCAGCCGAATCGGGACAGGGGTAGATCAGCCCCAGCATTTT.

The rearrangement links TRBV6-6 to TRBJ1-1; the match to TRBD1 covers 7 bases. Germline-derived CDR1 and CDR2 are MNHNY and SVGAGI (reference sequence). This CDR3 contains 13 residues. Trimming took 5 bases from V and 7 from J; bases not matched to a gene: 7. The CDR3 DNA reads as TGTGCCAGCAGTACAGGGGCGGGGATTGAAGCTTTCTTT. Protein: CASSTGAGIEAFF.

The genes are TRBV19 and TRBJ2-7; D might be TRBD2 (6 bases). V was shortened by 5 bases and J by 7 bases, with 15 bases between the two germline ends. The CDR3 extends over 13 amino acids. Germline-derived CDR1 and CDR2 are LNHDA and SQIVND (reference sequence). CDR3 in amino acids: CASSPSQGREQYF. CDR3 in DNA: TGTGCCAGTAGTCCGTCCCAAGGGAGGGAGCAGTACTTC.

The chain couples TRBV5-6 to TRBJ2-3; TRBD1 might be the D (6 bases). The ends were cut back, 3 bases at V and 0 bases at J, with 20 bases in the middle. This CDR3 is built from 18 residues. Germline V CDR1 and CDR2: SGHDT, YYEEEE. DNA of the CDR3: TGTGCCAGCAGCTGGGGCCCGCCCGGGACACCCAGCACAGATACGCAGTATTTT. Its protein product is CASSWGPPGTPSTDTQYF.